This TCR beta chain was captured by sequencing in a study of T cell clones after liver transplantation. About the research overall: HCV positivity affected three of eight recipients; the rest lacked autoimmune or viral indications. Study observations and caveats: The donor-reactive repertoire was only partly measurable in two subjects, lacking donor cells. Compared with third party-reactive sequences, donor-reactive ones declined more, independent of withdrawal success.

Concerning this clone itself: The antigen is not known.

Germline CDR1 MNHEY, CDR2 SVGAGI. V lost 6 bases and J lost 5, with 13 bases in between. CDR3 size: 13 residues. TCRdb's table, derived via immunoSEQ multiplex PCR, lists solely in-frame clones and lacks some. This sample has tens of thousands of clones; 78% occur once, and the top ten carry roughly a third. This chain joins TRBV6-5 and TRBJ1-1; TRBD1 is a possible D gene (6 bases). The sequence was collected from a human patient who received a liver transplant. Some T cells may possibly be graft donor cells. Sequences were derived from CD8+ T cells from blood, sampled around 52 months after liver transplant. The CDR3 coding sequence is TGTGCCAGCAGGGAAACAGGGTTGACTGAAGCTTTCTTT. Protein: CASRETGLTEAFF.